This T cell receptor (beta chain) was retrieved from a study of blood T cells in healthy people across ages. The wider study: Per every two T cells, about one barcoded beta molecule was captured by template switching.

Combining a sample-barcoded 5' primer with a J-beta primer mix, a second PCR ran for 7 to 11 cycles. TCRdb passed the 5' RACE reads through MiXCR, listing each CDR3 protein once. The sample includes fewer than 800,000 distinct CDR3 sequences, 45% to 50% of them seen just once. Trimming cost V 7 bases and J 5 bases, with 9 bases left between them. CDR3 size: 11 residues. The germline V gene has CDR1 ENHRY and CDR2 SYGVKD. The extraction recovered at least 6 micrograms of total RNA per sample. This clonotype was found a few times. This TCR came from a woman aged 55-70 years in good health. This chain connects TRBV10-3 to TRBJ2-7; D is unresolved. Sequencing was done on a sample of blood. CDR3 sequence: CAITAADEQYF. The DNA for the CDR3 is TGTGCCATCACCGCGGCGGACGAGCAGTACTTC.